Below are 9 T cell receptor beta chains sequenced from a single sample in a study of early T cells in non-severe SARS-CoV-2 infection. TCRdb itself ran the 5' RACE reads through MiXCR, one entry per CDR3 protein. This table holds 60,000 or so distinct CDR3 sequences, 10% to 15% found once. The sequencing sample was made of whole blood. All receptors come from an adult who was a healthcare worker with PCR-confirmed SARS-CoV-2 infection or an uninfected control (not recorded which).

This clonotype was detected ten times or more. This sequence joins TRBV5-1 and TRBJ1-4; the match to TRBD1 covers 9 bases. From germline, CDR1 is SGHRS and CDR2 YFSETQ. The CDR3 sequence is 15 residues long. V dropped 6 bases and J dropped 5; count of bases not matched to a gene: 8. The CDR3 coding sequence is TGCGCCAGCACCCCGACCGGGACAGGGAATGAAAAACTGTTTTTT. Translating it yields CASTPTGTGNEKLFF.

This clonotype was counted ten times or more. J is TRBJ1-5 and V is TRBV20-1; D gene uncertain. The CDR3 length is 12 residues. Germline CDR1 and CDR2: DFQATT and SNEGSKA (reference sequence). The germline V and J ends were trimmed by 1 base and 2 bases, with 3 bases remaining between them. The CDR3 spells CSARGGNQPQHF. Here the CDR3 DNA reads TGCAGTGCTAGAGGGGGCAATCAGCCCCAGCATTTT.

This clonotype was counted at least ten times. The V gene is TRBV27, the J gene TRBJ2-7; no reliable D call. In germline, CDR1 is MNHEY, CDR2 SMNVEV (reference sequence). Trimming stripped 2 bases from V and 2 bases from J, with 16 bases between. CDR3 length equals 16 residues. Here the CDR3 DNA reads TGTGCCAGCAGTTTAAGATCCCCGGGCACGGCCTACGAGCAGTACTTC. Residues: CASSLRSPGTAYEQYF.

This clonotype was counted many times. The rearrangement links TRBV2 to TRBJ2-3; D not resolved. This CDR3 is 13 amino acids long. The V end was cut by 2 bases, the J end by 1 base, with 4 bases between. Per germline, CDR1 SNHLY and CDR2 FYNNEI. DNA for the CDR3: TGTGCCAGCAGTGAACTCGGCACAGATACGCAGTATTTT. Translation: CASSELGTDTQYF.

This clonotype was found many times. This CDR3 reads CASSERQGQPQHF. The CDR3, as DNA: TGTGCCAGCAGTGAAAGACAGGGCCAGCCCCAGCATTTT. This chain links TRBV2 with TRBJ1-5, with 7 bases matching TRBD1. Trimming removed 2 bases from V and 7 bases from J; junction bases left unmatched: 2. This CDR3 region has 13 residues. Germline V lookup: CDR1 SNHLY, CDR2 FYNNEI.

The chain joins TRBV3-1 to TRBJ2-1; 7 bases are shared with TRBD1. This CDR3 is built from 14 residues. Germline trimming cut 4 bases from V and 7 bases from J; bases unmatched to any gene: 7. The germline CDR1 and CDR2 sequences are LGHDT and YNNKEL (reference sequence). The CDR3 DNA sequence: TGTGCCAGCAGCCGTGAAGGGGGCATAAATGAGCAGTTCTTC. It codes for CASSREGGINEQFF.

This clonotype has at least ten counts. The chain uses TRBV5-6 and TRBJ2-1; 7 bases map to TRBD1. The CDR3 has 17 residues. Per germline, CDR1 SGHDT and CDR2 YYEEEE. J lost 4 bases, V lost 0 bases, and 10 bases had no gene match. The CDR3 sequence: CASSLGATGFGYNEQFF. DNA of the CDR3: TGTGCCAGCAGCTTGGGTGCGACAGGGTTCGGATACAATGAGCAGTTCTTC.

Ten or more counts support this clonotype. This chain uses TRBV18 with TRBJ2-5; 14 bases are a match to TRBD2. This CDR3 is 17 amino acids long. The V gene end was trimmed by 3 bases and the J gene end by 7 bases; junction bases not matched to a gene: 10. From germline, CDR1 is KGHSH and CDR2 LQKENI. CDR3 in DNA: TGTGCCAGCTCACCCCTTCCGGGACTAGCGGGAGAGGTGACCCAGTACTTC. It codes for CASSPLPGLAGEVTQYF.

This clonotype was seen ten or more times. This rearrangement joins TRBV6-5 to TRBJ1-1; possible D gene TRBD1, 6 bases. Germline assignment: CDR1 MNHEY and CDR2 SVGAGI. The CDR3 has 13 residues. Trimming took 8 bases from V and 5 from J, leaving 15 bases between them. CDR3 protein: CASHGRGVTEAFF. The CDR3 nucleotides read TGTGCCAGCCATGGAAGGGGGGTTACTGAAGCTTTCTTT.